This T cell receptor beta chain emerged from a study of blood T cell repertoires in COVID-19. Profiling relied on immunoSEQ multiplex PCR, and the TCRdb table lists in-frame clones only, not all of them. The sample lists almost 400,000 clones, around 87% occurring once. The CDR3 totals 14 residues. Germline V gene lookup returns CDR1 SGDLS and CDR2 YYNGEE. The V end lost 3 bases, the J end lost 8 bases, and 17 bases lay between the germline ends. The TCR sequence derives from a woman aged 55-69 years with COVID-19, enrolled during active disease. The sequenced sample consisted of peripheral blood. The gene calls are TRBV9 and TRBJ1-2; tentative D call: TRBD1 (5 bases). Here the CDR3 DNA reads TGTGCCAGCAGCGCGGAGCAGGGCTTGGGGGGCTACACCTTC. Protein sequence: CASSAEQGLGGYTF.